This TCR beta chain derives from a study of shared clonotypes between healthy human individuals. The overall study: Each donor contributed plates that comprised three CD4 naive, three CD4 memory, two CD8 naive and one CD8 memory. Regarding the study as a whole: At large depth, rarefaction still showed sorted-subset sequencing to be incomplete.

Per germline, CDR1 SGHVS and CDR2 FNYEAQ. This CDR3 contains 15 residues. V was clipped by 5 bases and J by 0 bases, with 11 bases between them. TCRdb's table, derived via immunoSEQ multiplex PCR, lists solely in-frame clones and lacks some. The data show roughly 660,000 clones, with around 91% seen just once and 34% held by the top ten. Concerning this clone itself: The antigen remains unidentified.

The chain employs TRBV7-6 and TRBJ1-5; D is possibly TRBD1 (5 bases). Sequencing used memory CD8+ T cells from PBMCs. Specified subset: CD45RO+ cells pooled with CCR7-negative TemRA cells. This TCR was sampled from a man between 18 and 29 years old in good health. Some clones in this sample may be carry-over from other donors' samples. The CDR3 DNA reads as TGTGCCAGCAGCCCGGGGGGTTTTAGCAATCAGCCCCAGCATTTT. The encoded protein is CASSPGGFSNQPQHF.